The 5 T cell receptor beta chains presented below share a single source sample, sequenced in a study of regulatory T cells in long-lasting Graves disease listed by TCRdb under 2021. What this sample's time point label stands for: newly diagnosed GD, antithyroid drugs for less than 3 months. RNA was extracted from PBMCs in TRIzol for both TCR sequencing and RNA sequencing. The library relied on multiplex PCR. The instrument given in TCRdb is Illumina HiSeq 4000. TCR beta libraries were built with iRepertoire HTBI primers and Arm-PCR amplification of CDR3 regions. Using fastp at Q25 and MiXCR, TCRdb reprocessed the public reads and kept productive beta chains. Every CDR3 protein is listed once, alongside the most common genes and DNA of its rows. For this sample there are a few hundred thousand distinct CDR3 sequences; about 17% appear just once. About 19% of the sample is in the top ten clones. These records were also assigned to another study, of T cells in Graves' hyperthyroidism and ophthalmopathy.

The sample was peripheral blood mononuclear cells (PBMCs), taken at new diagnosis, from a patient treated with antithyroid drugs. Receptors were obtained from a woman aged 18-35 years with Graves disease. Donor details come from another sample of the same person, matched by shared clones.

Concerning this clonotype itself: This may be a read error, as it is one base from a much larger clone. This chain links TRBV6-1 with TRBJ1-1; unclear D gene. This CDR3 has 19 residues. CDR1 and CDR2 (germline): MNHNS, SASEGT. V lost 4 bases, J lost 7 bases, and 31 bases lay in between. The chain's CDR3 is CASSAPFFPLEDVTNEAFF. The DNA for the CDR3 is TGTGCCAGCAGTGCCCCCTTCTTTCCCTTGGAAGATGTAACAAATGAAGCTTTCTTT.

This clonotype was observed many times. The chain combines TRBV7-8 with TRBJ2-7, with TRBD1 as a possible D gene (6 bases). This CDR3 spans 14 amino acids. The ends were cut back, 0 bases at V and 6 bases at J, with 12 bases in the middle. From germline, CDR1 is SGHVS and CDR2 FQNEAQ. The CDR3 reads CASSLARTGREQYF. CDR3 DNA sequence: TGTGCCAGCAGCTTAGCGCGCACAGGGCGCGAGCAGTACTTC.

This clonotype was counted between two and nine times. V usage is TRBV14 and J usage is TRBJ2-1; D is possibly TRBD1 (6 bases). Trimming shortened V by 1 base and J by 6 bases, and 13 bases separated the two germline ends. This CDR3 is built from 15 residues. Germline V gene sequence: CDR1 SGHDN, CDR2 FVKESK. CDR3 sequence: CASSQVAGVINEQFF. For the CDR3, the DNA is TGTGCCAGCAGCCAAGTGGCAGGGGTTATCAATGAGCAGTTCTTC.

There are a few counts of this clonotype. The CDR3 loop is CASSLGPLYGYTF. CDR3 coding DNA: TGTGCCAGCAGTTTGGGACCGCTCTATGGCTACACCTTC. This rearrangement joins TRBV28 to TRBJ1-2; perhaps TRBD1 as D (5 bases). Trimming stripped 3 bases from V and 4 bases from J, with 9 bases between. The CDR3 totals 13 residues. Germline CDR1 is MDHEN and CDR2 is SYDVKM.

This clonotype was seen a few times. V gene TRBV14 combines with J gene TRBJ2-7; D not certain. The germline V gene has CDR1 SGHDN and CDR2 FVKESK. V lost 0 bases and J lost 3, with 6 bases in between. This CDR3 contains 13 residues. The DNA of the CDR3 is TGTGCCAGCAGCCAAGATCTGTACTACGAGCAGTACTTC. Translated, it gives CASSQDLYYEQYF.